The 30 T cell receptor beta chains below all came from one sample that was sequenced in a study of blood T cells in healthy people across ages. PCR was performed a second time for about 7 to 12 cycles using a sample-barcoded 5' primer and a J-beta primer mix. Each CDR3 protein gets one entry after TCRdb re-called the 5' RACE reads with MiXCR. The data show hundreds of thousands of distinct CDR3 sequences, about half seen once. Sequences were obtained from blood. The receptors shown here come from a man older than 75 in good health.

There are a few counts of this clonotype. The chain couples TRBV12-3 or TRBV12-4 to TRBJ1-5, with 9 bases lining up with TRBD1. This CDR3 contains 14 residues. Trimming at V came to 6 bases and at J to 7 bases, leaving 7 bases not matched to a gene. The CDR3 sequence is CASRPTGGRQPQHF. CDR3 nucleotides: TGTGCCAGCAGGCCTACAGGGGGCAGGCAGCCCCAGCATTTT.

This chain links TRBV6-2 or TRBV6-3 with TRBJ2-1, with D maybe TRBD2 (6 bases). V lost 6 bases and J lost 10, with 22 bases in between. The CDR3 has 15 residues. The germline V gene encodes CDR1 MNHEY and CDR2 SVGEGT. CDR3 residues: CASRGGQGGLREQFF. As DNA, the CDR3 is TGTGCCAGCAGGGGTGGGCAGGGAGGCCTACGGGAGCAGTTCTTC.

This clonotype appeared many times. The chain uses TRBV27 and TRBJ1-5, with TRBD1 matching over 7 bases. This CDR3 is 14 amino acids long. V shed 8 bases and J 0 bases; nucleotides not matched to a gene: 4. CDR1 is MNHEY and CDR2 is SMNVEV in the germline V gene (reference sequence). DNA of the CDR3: TGTGCCAGCGGGACAGTGTATAGCAATCAGCCCCAGCATTTT. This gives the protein CASGTVYSNQPQHF.

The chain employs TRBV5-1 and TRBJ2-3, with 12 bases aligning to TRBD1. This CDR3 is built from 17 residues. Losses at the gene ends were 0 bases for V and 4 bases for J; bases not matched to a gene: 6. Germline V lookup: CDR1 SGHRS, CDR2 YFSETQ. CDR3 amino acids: CASSLESGTGGADTQYF. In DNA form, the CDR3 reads TGCGCCAGCAGCTTGGAATCCGGGACAGGGGGCGCAGATACGCAGTATTTT.

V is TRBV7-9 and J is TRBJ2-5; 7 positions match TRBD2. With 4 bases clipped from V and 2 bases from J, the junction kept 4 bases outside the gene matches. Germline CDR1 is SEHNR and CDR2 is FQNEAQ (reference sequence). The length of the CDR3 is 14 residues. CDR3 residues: CASSSGRVQETQYF. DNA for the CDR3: TGTGCCAGCAGCTCAGGGAGGGTACAAGAGACCCAGTACTTC.

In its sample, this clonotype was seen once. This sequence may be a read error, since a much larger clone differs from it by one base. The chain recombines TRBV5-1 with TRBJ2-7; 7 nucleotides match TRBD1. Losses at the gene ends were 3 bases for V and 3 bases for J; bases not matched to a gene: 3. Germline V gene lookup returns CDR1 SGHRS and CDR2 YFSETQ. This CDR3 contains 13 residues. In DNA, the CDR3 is TGCGCCAGCAGCTGGGGACAGCGCTACGAGCAGTACTTC. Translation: CASSWGQRYEQYF. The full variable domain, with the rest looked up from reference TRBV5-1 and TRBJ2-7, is KAGVTQTPRYLIKTRGQQVTLSCSPISGHRSVSWYQQTPGQGLQFLFEYFSETQRNKGNFPGRFSGRQFSNSRSEMNVSTLELGDSALYLCASSWGQRYEQYFGPGTRLTVT.

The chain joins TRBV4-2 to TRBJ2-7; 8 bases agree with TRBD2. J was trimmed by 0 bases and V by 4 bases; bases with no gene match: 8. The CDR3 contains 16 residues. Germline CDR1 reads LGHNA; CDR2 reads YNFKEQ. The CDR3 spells CASSPFERERSYEQYF. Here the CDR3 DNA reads TGTGCCAGCAGCCCGTTCGAGCGGGAGCGCTCCTACGAGCAGTACTTC.

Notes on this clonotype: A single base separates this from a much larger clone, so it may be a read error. For the CDR3, the DNA is TGTGCCGGCAGTCGCTCGGGGACTAGCGCCTACAATGAGCAGTTCTTC. This encodes CAGSRSGTSAYNEQFF. J is TRBJ2-1 and V is TRBV12-3 or TRBV12-4; TRBD2 matches at 10 bases. The CDR3 is made up of 16 amino acids.

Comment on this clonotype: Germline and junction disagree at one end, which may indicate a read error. CDR3 in amino acids: CVSSSHSGTSSVQEYF. The CDR3 coding sequence is TGTGTCAGCAGCTCCCATTCCGGGACTAGCAGCGTTCAGGAGTATTTT. The chain joins TRBV7-2 to TRBJ2-3; 9 bases are shared with TRBD2. The CDR3 runs to 16 residues. Germline V gene data show CDR1 as SGHTA and CDR2 as FQGNSA.

In DNA form, the CDR3 reads TGTGCCAGCAGCGTCCTAGCGGGCGGTGGGAATGAGCAGTACTTC. It encodes CASSVLAGGGNEQYF. The chain employs TRBV9 and TRBJ2-5; 8 nucleotides match TRBD2. V was clipped by 2 bases and J by 11 bases; unmatched bases: 14. The CDR3 sequence is 15 residues long. Germline V gene sequence: CDR1 SGDLS, CDR2 YYNGEE.

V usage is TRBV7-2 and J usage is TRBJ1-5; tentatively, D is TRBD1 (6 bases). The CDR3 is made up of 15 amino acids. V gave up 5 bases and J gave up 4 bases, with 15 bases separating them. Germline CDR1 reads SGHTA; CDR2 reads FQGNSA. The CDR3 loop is CASSASRGGNQPQHF. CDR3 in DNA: TGTGCCAGCAGCGCGAGTAGGGGGGGGAATCAGCCCCAGCATTTT.

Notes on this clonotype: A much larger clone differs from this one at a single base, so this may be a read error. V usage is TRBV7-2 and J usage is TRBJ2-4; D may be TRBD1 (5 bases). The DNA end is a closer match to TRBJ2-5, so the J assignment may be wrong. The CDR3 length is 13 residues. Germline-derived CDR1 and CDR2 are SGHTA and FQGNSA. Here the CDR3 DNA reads TGTGCCAGCAGTTATCCACACAGGGAGACCCAGTACTTC. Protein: CASSYPHRETQYF.

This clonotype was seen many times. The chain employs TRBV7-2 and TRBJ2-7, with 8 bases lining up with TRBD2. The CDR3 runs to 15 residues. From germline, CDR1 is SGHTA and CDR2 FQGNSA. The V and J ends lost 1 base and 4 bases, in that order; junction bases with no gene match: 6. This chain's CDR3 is CASSLGSGSGYEQYF. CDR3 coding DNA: TGTGCCAGCAGCTTAGGGAGCGGGAGTGGATACGAGCAGTACTTC. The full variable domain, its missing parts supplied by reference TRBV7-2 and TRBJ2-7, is GAGVSQSPSNKVTEKGKDVELRCDPISGHTALYWYRQSLGQGLEFLIYFQGNSAPDKSGLPSDRFSAERTGGSVSTLTIQRTQQEDSAVYLCASSLGSGSGYEQYFGPGTRLTVT.

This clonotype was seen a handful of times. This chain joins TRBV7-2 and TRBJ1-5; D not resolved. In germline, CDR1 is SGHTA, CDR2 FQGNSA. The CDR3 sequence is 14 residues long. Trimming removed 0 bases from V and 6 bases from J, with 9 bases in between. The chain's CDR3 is CASSLATGGQPQHF. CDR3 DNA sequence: TGTGCCAGCAGCTTAGCGACCGGAGGTCAGCCCCAGCATTTT.

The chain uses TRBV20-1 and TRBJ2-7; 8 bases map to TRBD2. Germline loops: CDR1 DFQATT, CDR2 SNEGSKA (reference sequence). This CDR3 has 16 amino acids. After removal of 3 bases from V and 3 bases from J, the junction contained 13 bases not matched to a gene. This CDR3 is CSASSFGGLGDYEQYF. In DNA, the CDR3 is TGCAGTGCTAGCTCCTTCGGGGGACTAGGAGACTACGAGCAGTACTTC.

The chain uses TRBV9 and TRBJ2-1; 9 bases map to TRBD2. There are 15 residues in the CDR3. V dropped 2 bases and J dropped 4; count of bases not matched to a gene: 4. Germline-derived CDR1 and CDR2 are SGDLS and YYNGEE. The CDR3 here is CASSVSGSTYNEQFF. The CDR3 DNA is TGTGCCAGCAGCGTTAGCGGGAGTACTTACAATGAGCAGTTCTTC.

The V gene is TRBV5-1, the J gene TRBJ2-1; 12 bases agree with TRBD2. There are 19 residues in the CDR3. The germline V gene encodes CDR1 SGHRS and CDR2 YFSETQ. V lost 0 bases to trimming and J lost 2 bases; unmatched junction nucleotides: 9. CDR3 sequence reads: CASSLVRQTSGGTYNEQFF. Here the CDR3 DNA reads TGCGCCAGCAGCTTGGTTAGACAGACTAGCGGGGGTACCTACAATGAGCAGTTCTTC.

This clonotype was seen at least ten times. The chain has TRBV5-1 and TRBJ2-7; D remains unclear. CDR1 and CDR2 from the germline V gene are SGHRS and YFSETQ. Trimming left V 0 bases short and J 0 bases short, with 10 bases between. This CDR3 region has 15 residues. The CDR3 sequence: CASSLGPGYSYEQYF. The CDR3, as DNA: TGCGCCAGCAGCTTGGGACCAGGATACTCCTACGAGCAGTACTTC.

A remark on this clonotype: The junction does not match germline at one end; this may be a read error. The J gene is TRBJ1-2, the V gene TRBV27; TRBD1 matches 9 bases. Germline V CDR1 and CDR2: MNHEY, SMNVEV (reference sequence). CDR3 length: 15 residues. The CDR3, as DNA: TGTGCCCGCAGGAAAACAGGGGGCAGGAACTATGGCTACACCTTC. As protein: CARRKTGGRNYGYTF.

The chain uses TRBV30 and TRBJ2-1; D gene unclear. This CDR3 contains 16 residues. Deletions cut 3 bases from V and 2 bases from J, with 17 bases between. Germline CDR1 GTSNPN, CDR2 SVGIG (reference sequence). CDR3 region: CAWRAAGRGTYNEQFF. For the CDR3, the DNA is TGTGCCTGGAGGGCCGCCGGCCGAGGAACCTACAATGAGCAGTTCTTC.

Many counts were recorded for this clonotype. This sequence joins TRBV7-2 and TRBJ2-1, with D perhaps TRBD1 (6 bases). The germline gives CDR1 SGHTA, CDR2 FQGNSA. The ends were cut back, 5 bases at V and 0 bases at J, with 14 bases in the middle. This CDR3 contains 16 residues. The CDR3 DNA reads TGTGCCAGCAGCGGCAGGGGATTCGGCTCCTACAATGAGCAGTTCTTC. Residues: CASSGRGFGSYNEQFF. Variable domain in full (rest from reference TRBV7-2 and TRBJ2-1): GAGVSQSPSNKVTEKGKDVELRCDPISGHTALYWYRQSLGQGLEFLIYFQGNSAPDKSGLPSDRFSAERTGGSVSTLTIQRTQQEDSAVYLCASSGRGFGSYNEQFFGPGTRLTVL.

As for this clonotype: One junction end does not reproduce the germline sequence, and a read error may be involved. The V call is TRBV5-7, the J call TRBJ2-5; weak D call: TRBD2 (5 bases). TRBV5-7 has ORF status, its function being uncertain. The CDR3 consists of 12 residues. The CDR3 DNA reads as TGTGCCAGCAGCCCGGGGTTACAAGAGCAGTACTTT. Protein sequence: CASSPGLQEQYF.

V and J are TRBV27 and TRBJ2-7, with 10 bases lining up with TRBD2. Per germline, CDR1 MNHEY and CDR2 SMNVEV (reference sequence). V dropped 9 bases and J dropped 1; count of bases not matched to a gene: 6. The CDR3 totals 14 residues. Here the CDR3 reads CASRLAGDSYEQYF. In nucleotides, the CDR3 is TGTGCCAGTCGACTAGCGGGTGATTCCTACGAGCAGTACTTC.

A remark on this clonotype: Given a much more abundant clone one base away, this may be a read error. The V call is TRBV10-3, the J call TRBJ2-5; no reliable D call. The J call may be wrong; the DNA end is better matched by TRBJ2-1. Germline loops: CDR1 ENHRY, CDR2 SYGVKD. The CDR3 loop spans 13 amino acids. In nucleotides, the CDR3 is TGTGCCATCAGTGTGCGACTGCAAGAGACCCAGTTCTTC. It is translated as CAISVRLQETQFF.

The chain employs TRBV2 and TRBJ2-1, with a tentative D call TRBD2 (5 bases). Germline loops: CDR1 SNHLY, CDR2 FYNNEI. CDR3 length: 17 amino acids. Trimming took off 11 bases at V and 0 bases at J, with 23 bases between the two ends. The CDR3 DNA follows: TGTGCCGGCTCAATACCCTCGGGGATGGGCTCCTACAATGAGCAGTTCTTC. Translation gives CAGSIPSGMGSYNEQFF.

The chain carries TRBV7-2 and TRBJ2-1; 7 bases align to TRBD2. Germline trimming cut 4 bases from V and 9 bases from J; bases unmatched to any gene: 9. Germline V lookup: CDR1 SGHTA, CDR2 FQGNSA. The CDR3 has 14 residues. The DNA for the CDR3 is TGTGCCAGCAGCTCAGGGAGGGCGGGAATTGAGCAGTTCTTC. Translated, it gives CASSSGRAGIEQFF. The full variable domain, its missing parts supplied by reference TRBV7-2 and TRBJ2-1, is GAGVSQSPSNKVTEKGKDVELRCDPISGHTALYWYRQSLGQGLEFLIYFQGNSAPDKSGLPSDRFSAERTGGSVSTLTIQRTQQEDSAVYLCASSSGRAGIEQFFGPGTRLTVL.

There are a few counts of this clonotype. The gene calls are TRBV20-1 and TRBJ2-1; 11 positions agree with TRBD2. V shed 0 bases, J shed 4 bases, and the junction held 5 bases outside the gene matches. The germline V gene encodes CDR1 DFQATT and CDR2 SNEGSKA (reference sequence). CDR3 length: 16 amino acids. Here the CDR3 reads CSARDRLAGLYNEQFF. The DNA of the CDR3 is TGCAGTGCTAGAGACCGACTAGCGGGACTTTACAATGAGCAGTTCTTC.

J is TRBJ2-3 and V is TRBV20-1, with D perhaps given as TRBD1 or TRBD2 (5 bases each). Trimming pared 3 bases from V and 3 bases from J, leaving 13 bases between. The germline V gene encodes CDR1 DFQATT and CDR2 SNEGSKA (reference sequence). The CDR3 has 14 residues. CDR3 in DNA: TGCAGTGCTAGGTGGGACCATCGTACAGATACGCAGTATTTT. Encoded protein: CSARWDHRTDTQYF.

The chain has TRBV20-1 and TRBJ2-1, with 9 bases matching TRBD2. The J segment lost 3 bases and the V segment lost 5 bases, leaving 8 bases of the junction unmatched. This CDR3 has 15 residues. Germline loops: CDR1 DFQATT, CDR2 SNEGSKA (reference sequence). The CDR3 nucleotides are TGCAGTGCTCCACGACTAGCGGTAAACTACAATGAGCAGTTCTTC. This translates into CSAPRLAVNYNEQFF.

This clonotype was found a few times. This CDR3 reads CASSLELAVETQYF. Here the CDR3 DNA reads TGTGCCAGCAGCTTAGAACTAGCTGTAGAGACCCAGTACTTC. The chain joins TRBV7-2 to TRBJ2-5, with D maybe TRBD2 (6 bases). The CDR3 runs to 14 residues. The V gene's germline CDR1 is SGHTA and CDR2 FQGNSA. The V and J ends lost 1 base and 4 bases respectively, with 10 bases between them.